What follows are 28 T cell receptor beta chains derived from one specimen sequenced in a study of T cells after posttransplantation cyclophosphamide. TCRdb keeps only in-frame clones here, not all; method: immunoSEQ multiplex PCR. The sample consists of about 24,000 clones, around 86% of them appearing once. Sequenced: PBMCs. The receptors come from a woman aged 60-70 years with a blood cancer, CMV-positive, and with a related stem cell donor.

This clone was detected a few times. This chain links TRBV18 with TRBJ1-5; 9 bases are a match to TRBD1. The CDR3 has 17 amino acids. The V gene's germline CDR1 is KGHSH and CDR2 LQKENI. With 2 bases clipped from V and 5 bases from J, the junction kept 10 bases outside the gene matches. The CDR3 sequence is CASSPGGTGRTDQPQHF. Written as DNA, the CDR3 is TGTGCCAGCTCACCAGGAGGGACAGGGCGAACTGATCAGCCCCAGCATTTT.

The V call is TRBV5-6, the J call TRBJ1-1; no clear D. Germline lookup yields CDR1 SGHDT and CDR2 YYEEEE. Deletions cut 2 bases from V and 0 bases from J, with 5 bases between. CDR3 length: 13 residues. Here the CDR3 DNA reads TGTGCCAGCAGCTTACACCTGAACACTGAAGCTTTCTTT. This translates into CASSLHLNTEAFF.

The chain has TRBV19 and TRBJ2-2; 12 bases align to TRBD2. V trimming: 6 bases; J trimming: 8 bases; junction bases outside the gene matches: 10. CDR3 length: 16 residues. Germline CDR1 is LNHDA and CDR2 is SQIVND (reference sequence). The CDR3 DNA sequence: TGTGCCAGTAGGGTTTCTAGCGGGAGGGCCTCTGGGGAGCTGTTTTTT. Translating it yields CASRVSSGRASGELFF. Drawing the rest from reference TRBV19 and TRBJ2-2, the complete variable domain is DGGITQSPKYLFRKEGQNVTLSCEQNLNHDAMYWYRQDPGQGLRLIYYSQIVNDFQKGDIAEGYSVSREKKESFPLTVTSAQKNPTAFYLCASRVSSGRASGELFFGEGSRLTVL.

This clone showed up just a few times. The chain links TRBV4-1 to TRBJ2-1; D uncertain. This CDR3 is 15 amino acids long. Germline lookup yields CDR1 MGHRA and CDR2 YSYEKL. V lost 0 bases, J lost 7 bases, and 13 bases lay in between. The CDR3 sequence is CASSQDFPEPNEQFF. In DNA, the CDR3 is TGCGCCAGCAGCCAAGATTTCCCAGAACCAAATGAGCAGTTCTTC.

The chain combines TRBV13 with TRBJ2-4; maybe TRBD2 (6 bases). CDR1 PRHDT and CDR2 FYEKMQ come from the germline V gene (reference sequence). V lost 3 bases and J 0 bases, leaving 12 bases between the germline ends. This CDR3 is 16 amino acids long. The CDR3 reads CASSFSGRLAKNIQYF. CDR3 coding DNA: TGTGCCAGCAGCTTTTCCGGGAGACTAGCCAAAAACATTCAGTACTTC.

The rearrangement links TRBV6-5 to TRBJ1-4, with 9 bases matching TRBD1. This CDR3 has 15 amino acids. Germline CDR1 reads MNHEY; CDR2 reads SVGAGI. With 5 bases clipped from V and 6 bases from J, the junction kept 7 bases outside the gene matches. DNA of the CDR3: TGTGCCAGCAGTAGACAGGGGGATTGGGATGAAAAACTGTTTTTT. Amino acids: CASSRQGDWDEKLFF.

The CDR3 coding sequence is TGCAGCGCAGGGGACGGCATGAACACTGAAGCTTTCTTT. Translation gives CSAGDGMNTEAFF. The chain links TRBV29-1 to TRBJ1-1, with a possible D match to TRBD1 (6 bases). The CDR3 totals 13 residues. V lost 7 bases and J lost 0, with 12 bases in between. The germline V gene encodes CDR1 SQVTM and CDR2 ANQGSEA.

J is TRBJ2-3 and V is TRBV7-9; 8 bases line up with TRBD2. Germline loops: CDR1 SEHNR, CDR2 FQNEAQ (reference sequence). V was pared by 4 bases and J by 2 bases, with 11 bases of the junction left unmatched. CDR3 length: 17 residues. The CDR3 sequence is CASSSRGSGNVTDTQYF. CDR3 bases: TGTGCCAGCAGCTCCCGTGGTAGCGGGAACGTCACAGATACGCAGTATTTT.

The chain joins TRBV9 to TRBJ2-3; 9 positions agree with TRBD1. Looked up from germline, CDR1 is SGDLS and CDR2 is YYNGEE. This CDR3 is built from 15 residues. J gave up 2 bases and V 4 bases, and 5 bases lay outside the gene matches. The chain's CDR3 is CASSSQQGATDTQYF. The CDR3 DNA sequence: TGTGCCAGCAGCTCTCAACAGGGGGCCACAGATACGCAGTATTTT.

This chain uses TRBV4-2 with TRBJ1-2, with 7 positions matching TRBD1. V shed 4 bases, J shed 2 bases, and the junction held 7 bases outside the gene matches. The germline gives CDR1 LGHNA, CDR2 YNFKEQ. The CDR3 has 15 amino acids. In DNA form, the CDR3 reads TGTGCCAGCAGCCCCCACTCGGGACAGAACTATGGCTACACCTTC. Its translation is CASSPHSGQNYGYTF.

This clone was observed a few times. The V gene is TRBV29-1, the J gene TRBJ2-1; D perhaps matches TRBD2 (5 bases). V was cut by 4 bases and J by 5 bases, with 12 bases left in between. Germline V gives CDR1 SQVTM, CDR2 ANQGSEA. This CDR3 is built from 13 residues. Here the CDR3 DNA reads TGCAGCGTTGTTGGGAGTTATAACAATGAGCAGTTCTTC. This codes for CSVVGSYNNEQFF.

The CDR3 DNA is TGTGCCAGTAGCGTGGGGGGAGAGACCCAGTACTTC. It codes for CASSVGGETQYF. J is TRBJ2-5 and V is TRBV19; TRBD2 might be the D (6 bases). The CDR3 covers 12 residues. Germline assignment: CDR1 LNHDA and CDR2 SQIVND (reference sequence). With 6 bases removed from V and 4 bases from J, the gap between germline ends came to 9 bases.

The chain employs TRBV18 and TRBJ2-7; TRBD1 agrees at 9 bases. The CDR3 is 14 amino acids. V gave up 8 bases and J gave up 2 bases; unmatched junction bases: 7. Germline V gene sequence: CDR1 KGHSH, CDR2 LQKENI. The CDR3 is CASALDRGTYEQYF. The CDR3 DNA reads TGTGCCAGCGCCCTCGACAGGGGGACCTACGAGCAGTACTTC.

The chain has TRBV7-9 and TRBJ2-3; D unresolved. CDR1 SEHNR and CDR2 FQNEAQ come from the germline V gene (reference sequence). There are 13 residues in the CDR3. Trimming cost V 5 bases and J 2 bases, with 8 bases left between them. The CDR3 DNA sequence: TGTGCCAGCAGCCCTGGCCCCACAGATACGCAGTATTTT. Translating gives CASSPGPTDTQYF.

The V gene is TRBV6-6, the J gene TRBJ2-2; TRBD1 matches 8 bases. Germline CDR1 is MNHNY and CDR2 is SVGAGI (reference sequence). J lost 1 base, V lost 4 bases, and 2 bases had no gene match. This CDR3 is built from 15 residues. The CDR3 DNA reads as TGTGCCAGCAGTTCAGGGACAGGGAACACCGGGGAGCTGTTTTTT. Its protein product is CASSSGTGNTGELFF.

A single count supports this clone. The chain recombines TRBV5-1 with TRBJ1-1, with D possibly TRBD1 on 5 matching bases. The CDR3 contains 14 residues. Germline CDR1 SGHRS, CDR2 YFSETQ. The V end was cut by 4 bases, the J end by 6 bases, with 16 bases between. CDR3 residues: CASSLPSGCAEAFF. CDR3 coding DNA: TGCGCCAGCAGCCTCCCCTCAGGGTGCGCTGAAGCTTTCTTT.

The genes are TRBV4-1 and TRBJ1-2, with D perhaps matching TRBD1 (6 bases). CDR1 is MGHRA and CDR2 is YSYEKL in the germline V gene. Trimming cost V 3 bases and J 3 bases, with 14 bases left between them. The CDR3 has 15 residues. CDR3 protein: CASSHPAGAYYGYTF. The CDR3, as DNA: TGCGCCAGCAGCCATCCAGCGGGGGCTTACTATGGCTACACCTTC.

The sample holds one count of this clone. The chain joins TRBV29-1 to TRBJ1-4; TRBD1 might be the D (5 bases). With 7 bases removed from V and 7 bases from J, the gap between germline ends came to 10 bases. Germline CDR1 is SQVTM and CDR2 is ANQGSEA. There are 11 residues in the CDR3. For the CDR3, the DNA is TGCAGCGCGCGACAGACTGAAAAACTGTTTTTT. Amino acid sequence: CSARQTEKLFF.

This clone showed up just a few times. V and J are TRBV7-9 and TRBJ1-5; a possible D gene is TRBD1 (6 bases). Germline V gene data show CDR1 as SEHNR and CDR2 as FQNEAQ (reference sequence). The CDR3 has 16 amino acids. The germline V and J ends were trimmed by 4 bases and 8 bases, with 21 bases remaining between them. CDR3 nucleotide sequence: TGTGCCAGCAGCTCGATCAATCCGGGGGGCAGGGAGCCCCAGCATTTT. Amino acid sequence: CASSSINPGGREPQHF. Full variable domain (missing parts from reference TRBV7-9 and TRBJ1-5): DTGVSQNPRHKITKRGQNVTFRCDPISEHNRLYWYRQTLGQGPEFLTYFQNEAQLEKSRLLSDRFSAERPKGSFSTLEIQRTEQGDSAMYLCASSSINPGGREPQHFGDGTRLSIL.

This chain connects TRBV11-2 to TRBJ1-2; maybe TRBD1 (5 bases). The germline V gene has CDR1 SGHAT and CDR2 FQNNGV. Trimming took off 1 base at V and 4 bases at J, with 13 bases between the two ends. This CDR3 has 15 residues. The CDR3 region has the DNA TGTGCCAGCAGCTTAGTCCCAGGGCGATCCTATGGCTACACCTTC. Protein: CASSLVPGRSYGYTF.

The V call is TRBV30, the J call TRBJ1-2; no clear D gene. The V end was cut by 2 bases, the J end by 8 bases, with 12 bases between. Germline loops: CDR1 GTSNPN, CDR2 SVGIG (reference sequence). This CDR3 is built from 12 residues. The CDR3 bases are TGTGCCTGGAGTTTAGGACTACACGGCTACACCTTC. Its translation: CAWSLGLHGYTF.

The V call is TRBV5-1, the J call TRBJ2-4; TRBD2 aligns across 8 bases. Per germline, CDR1 SGHRS and CDR2 YFSETQ. The V segment lost 0 bases and the J segment 6 bases; nucleotides outside the gene matches: 11. The CDR3 spans 17 residues. Here the CDR3 DNA reads TGCGCCAGCAGCTTGGAACTATACGGGACTAGGGGAAACATTCAGTACTTC. Translating gives CASSLELYGTRGNIQYF.

A word on this clone: Other DNA sequences from this sample encode an identical CDR3 as well. The rearrangement joins TRBV2 to TRBJ2-5; D is uncertain. Looked up from germline, CDR1 is SNHLY and CDR2 is FYNNEI. The V end was cut by 6 bases, the J end by 1 base, with 12 bases between. This CDR3 is 14 amino acids long. CDR3 sequence: CASSERRSQETQYF. As DNA, the CDR3 is TGTGCCAGCAGCGAGCGAAGAAGCCAAGAGACCCAGTACTTC.

The V gene is TRBV7-9, the J gene TRBJ2-3, with TRBD2 matching 11 bases. V shed 2 bases, J shed 0 bases, and the junction held 4 bases outside the gene matches. CDR3 length equals 17 residues. The germline gives CDR1 SEHNR, CDR2 FQNEAQ (reference sequence). CDR3 DNA sequence: TGTGCCAGCAGCTTAACGGGACTAGCGGTTAGCACAGATACGCAGTATTTT. Its protein product is CASSLTGLAVSTDTQYF. Supplemented by reference TRBV7-9 and TRBJ2-3, the full variable domain reads DTGVSQNPRHKITKRGQNVTFRCDPISEHNRLYWYRQTLGQGPEFLTYFQNEAQLEKSRLLSDRFSAERPKGSFSTLEIQRTEQGDSAMYLCASSLTGLAVSTDTQYFGPGTRLTVL.

The chain uses TRBV30 and TRBJ2-3; 13 bases are a match to TRBD2. CDR3 size: 16 residues. Germline lookup yields CDR1 GTSNPN and CDR2 SVGIG (reference sequence). Trimming cost V 0 bases and J 4 bases; bases outside gene matches: 4. CDR3 DNA sequence: TGTGCCTGGAGTGTAGGACTAGCGGGAGCCCCAGATACGCAGTATTTT. Amino acid sequence: CAWSVGLAGAPDTQYF.

The V and J genes are TRBV7-6 and TRBJ1-3; D uncertain. Trimming took 5 bases from V and 0 from J, leaving 8 bases between them. CDR3 size: 14 residues. Germline CDR1 SGHVS, CDR2 FNYEAQ. DNA for the CDR3: TGTGCCAGCAGCCAAACAGTCTCTGGAAACACCATATATTTT. Translated: CASSQTVSGNTIYF. The whole variable domain, filled in from reference TRBV7-6 and TRBJ1-3, reads GAGVSQSPRYKVTKRGQDVALRCDPISGHVSLYWYRQALGQGPEFLTYFNYEAQQDKSGLPNDRFSAERPEGSISTLTIQRTEQRDSAMYRCASSQTVSGNTIYFGEGSWLTVV.

The chain employs TRBV4-2 and TRBJ2-3; TRBD2 agrees at 9 bases. In germline, CDR1 is LGHNA, CDR2 YNFKEQ. This CDR3 has 18 amino acids. V was clipped by 0 bases and J by 0 bases; unmatched bases: 7. This CDR3 is CASSQDPLAGLSTDTQYF. The DNA for the CDR3 is TGTGCCAGCAGCCAAGACCCTCTAGCGGGACTTAGCACAGATACGCAGTATTTT.

This chain links TRBV19 with TRBJ2-7, with 9 bases that match TRBD2. The V and J ends lost 6 bases and 3 bases, in that order; junction bases with no gene match: 3. The CDR3 has 13 amino acids. The germline gives CDR1 LNHDA, CDR2 SQIVND (reference sequence). CDR3 DNA sequence: TGTGCCAGTAGCCCGACTAGCGGCTACGAGCAGTACTTC. Translation: CASSPTSGYEQYF.